This T cell receptor beta chain derives from a study of cytomegalovirus exposure and HLA in healthy donors (dated by TCRdb to 2017 to 2019). About the full investigation: An earlier analysis of 587 of the donors reported 250 to 300 Gb of sequence data and 117 million unique TCR beta sequences obtained from about 179 million T cells. To predict cytomegalovirus infection status, the study combined high-throughput TCR immunosequencing, statistical association of individual TCRs with disease status, and machine learning. In addition to the first cohort of roughly 700 subjects, a separate validation cohort of 120 different subjects was used. A later analysis re-analyzed previously published TCR beta repertoires from roughly 600 donors and added high-resolution HLA genotyping to study TCR occurrence patterns. The number of donors typed differed by locus, with about 629-630 for A, B, C, DRB1 and DQB1, 522 for DQA1, approximately 570 for DPA1, and 450 to 480 for DPB1. Every repertoire in the discovery cohort had been generated on one and the same sequencing platform. Roughly five DR-DQ haplotypes were handled as single units for association and clustering, since linkage in the cohort was strong. Using immunosequencing, the study profiled T cell repertoires from 666 subjects and related those repertoires to cytomegalovirus serostatus. An earlier analysis of several hundred of the donors applied high-throughput TCR beta sequencing to assess whether each TCR beta V gene segment acted as functional or pseudogenic. Donor age, sex, ethnicity and CMV serostatus were compiled together with the repertoire data. Approximately 300 gigabases of sequencing data and approximately 91 million unique TCR sequences made up an early release that covered fewer than 650 HLA-typed donors. Both class I and class II loci were covered by HLA typing, at four-digit resolution. Genome-wide SNP genotypes for about 60% of the roughly 700 donors were used in a later genetic analysis, which treated that subset as a discovery cohort. The genetic ancestry cluster associated with self-reported Caucasian donors included 70% to 85% of the 300 to 450 genotyped donors. Among under 450 genotyped donors of the cohort, an average of roughly 240,000 unique TCR beta nucleotide sequences were sequenced per donor, about a sixth of them non-productive. The study aimed to test whether cataloging public T cell receptors could reveal signatures of past pathogen exposure. Rather than using new phenotypic data, the later analysis identified candidate immune exposures from TCR beta sequences and from how often those sequences occurred across donors.

On this clone itself: Which antigen it targets is not known. Base quality data are lacking; no much larger clone is found one base away.

The library relied on the immunoSEQ multiplex PCR assay. For the multiplex PCR, a mixture combining 60 forward primers for TCR Vbeta segments and 13 reverse primers for TCR Jbeta segments was used. Amplification of the CDR3 region of rearranged TCR beta genes was performed with a multiplex PCR assay on genomic DNA. Amplified TCR beta libraries were sequenced as 87-base-pair reads on the Illumina HiSeq System. The authors processed their data as follows. In a later analysis, some 80 million unique TCR beta chains were counted across the 500 to 700 repertoires, and roughly 11 million of these chains were shared by at least two donors. To remove PCR and sequencing errors, raw reads were error-corrected and collapsed into unique sequences using a nearest-neighbor algorithm that merged closely related sequences. Alignment of CDR3 sequences to IMGT reference sequences was used to assign V, D and J gene segments. For a sequence to be retained, a match of at least six nucleotides was required to both a V gene segment and a J gene segment. A rearrangement was called productive if the CDR3 had no stop codons and remained in frame with V and J, and every other rearrangement was called non-productive. Following IMGT convention, CDR3 was defined as the stretch from the second conserved V-encoded cysteine to the conserved J-encoded phenylalanine. In an earlier analysis of around 540 of the donors, sequences lacking an unambiguous match to a single V gene segment were excluded. In an earlier analysis of 450 to 750 of the donors, a V segment was called functional when productive rearrangements were above 56.7%, and segregating when the standard deviation between donors exceeded 5%. A statistical classification framework was developed to diagnose cytomegalovirus status using the catalog of TCR beta chain sequences. In a later analysis, V and J genes were assigned by comparing TCR nucleotide sequences against IMGT/GENE-DB human TR gene sequences. A later analysis assigned CDR3 sequences and most-parsimonious VDJ recombination scenarios with the TCRdist pipeline. In a later analysis, every TCR beta chain was defined by the combination of its CDR3 amino acid sequence and its V-gene family, and reads without a unique V-gene family were dropped. A later analysis removed several hundred highly shared, low-generation-probability nucleotide sequences to deal with suspected cross-contamination and a sequencing artifact. A later analysis calculated a clonal expansion index for each public chain from normalized within-repertoire ranks of inferred template counts. Generation probabilities in a later analysis came from a VDJ recombination model fitted to out-of-frame rearrangements, and those results were checked against IGoR. In a later analysis, TCR-TCR, TCR-HLA and TCR-CMV co-occurrence was scored with hypergeometric tests, and a repertoire-size bias correction was applied to TCR pairs. To estimate false discovery rates, a later analysis permuted the HLA or CMV assignments 20 times. A later analysis grouped co-occurring TCRs with DBSCAN, adding TCRdist sequence similarity when clustering within HLA-allele-positive subsets. Co-occurrence clustering excluded repertoires with fewer than 30,000 or more than 120,000 public chains, plus five with anomalous nucleotide sharing. The table was pulled from immuneACCESS by TCRdb, which kept in-frame rearrangements only. Such tables lose some clones; where checked, under half of the loss comes from unresolved V genes, and the rest has no known cause. V and J calls and clone size are copied from that table; D and trimming were computed from the DNA. The sample table records around 200,000 clones; 75% to 85% of these occur just once. Of the sample, about 2.5% falls within the top ten clones.

In total, roughly 670 healthy bone marrow donors made up the cohort. At the time of sampling, all cohort members were nominally healthy, though unrecorded immune exposures were likely present. The donor tested CMV seronegative, placing the donor among the 350 or so seronegative members of the cohort. Each donor provided a peripheral blood sample, and peripheral blood mononuclear cells were used for TCR beta sequencing. Genomic DNA extraction from the blood cell samples was performed with the Qiagen DNeasy Blood Extraction Kit. The investigation overall reported the following: A later genetic analysis associated a missense DCLRE1C variant with V-gene and J-gene trimming of TCR beta chains, and an independent cohort replicated the association. Several of the top co-occurrence clusters appeared to be linked to parvovirus B19, influenza, CMV and Epstein-Barr virus, according to a later analysis. Immune exposure information for the cohort was limited to CMV serostatus. A group of highly shared sequence variants was considered likely to be a technical artifact of the sequencing pipeline. HLA typing was unavailable for some donors at each locus, so association tests used only the typed subset. Broadly in line with IMGT annotations, most TCR beta V segments showed up in productive rearrangements about 90% or about 30% of the time in an earlier analysis of around 550 of the donors. Specific HLA alleles were associated with 15,000 to 20,000 TCR beta sequences at a false discovery rate of 0.05 in a later analysis. Linkage disequilibrium might explain the correlated functional status among segregating V segments, but an unknown experimental factor could not be excluded. The earlier analysis of some 540 of the donors excluded 15 to 20 rarely observed V segments, including chromosome 9 orphons, because counts were too low. In vitro tests confirmed that a few of the cytomegalovirus-associated TCR beta chains recognize cytomegalovirus antigens. In a later analysis, HLA-associated TCR beta chains showed more clonal expansion and lower generation probabilities than non-associated chains that were equally common. When HLA alleles, especially DR and DQ, strongly co-occurred, TCR associations were difficult to assign to individual alleles. Presence/absence analyses assumed roughly uniform sequencing depth across donors, an assumption that may not hold. In both the original and validation cohorts, the classifier was reported to diagnose cytomegalovirus status with high specificity and sensitivity. Only TCR beta chains were sequenced in this cohort, and the absence of alpha or paired-chain data limited detectable features. A further reported finding was that TCR beta sequences accurately predicted the HLA-A and HLA-B alleles for most subjects in the first cohort. Because the 87-base-pair reads could not distinguish some IMGT-functional V segments, including TRBV6-2 and TRBV6-3, those segments were excluded. In a later analysis, TCR association rates were found to vary across HLA loci, with the most associated TCRs seen for DRB1 alleles and the fewest for HLA-C alleles. Across donors, most TCR sequences were observed very rarely, whereas some public TCRs were present in many individuals. According to a later analysis, most CMV-associated TCR beta chains appeared to be HLA-restricted, and the HLA associations seemed to be driven largely by CMV exposure. According to the authors, the approach could potentially be generalized to other disease states and immunological phenotypes. Compared with the approximately 710-donor mean, donors in an Asian-associated ancestry cluster had fewer N-insertions in productive TCRs, according to a later genetic analysis. In the study, approximately 160 TCR beta chains were listed as associated with cytomegalovirus.

CDR1 and CDR2 (LNHDA, SQIVND) derive from the germline V gene (reference sequence). Cut back by 4 bases and 8 bases, the V and J ends lie 15 bases apart. The CDR3 holds 15 amino acids from the cysteine to the phenylalanine. Only the CDR3 DNA is retained, 45 bases long and in frame from the first base. The receptor was derived from a woman between 45 and 65 years old in good health and CMV-seronegative. The V and J genes are TRBV19 and TRBJ1-6, with the D gene not clear enough to name. Sequenced: PBMCs. The CDR3 protein: CASSTGGFGDSPLHF. The DNA is as follows: TGTGCCAGTAGTACGGGAGGGTTTGGGGATTCACCCCTCCACTTT.